This TCR beta chain is from a study of PD-L1 blockade in urothelial cancer. TCRdb's copy holds only in-frame clones and misses some; the assay was immunoSEQ multiplex PCR. The sample contains around 120,000 clones, over 75% of which appear only once. In germline, CDR1 is GTSNPN, CDR2 SVGIG (reference sequence). The ends lost 5 bases at V and 3 bases at J; junction bases unmatched: 16. The CDR3 runs to 18 residues. This receptor was taken from a man in his fifties or sixties with urothelial cancer. Sequenced material: PBMCs, taken around atezolizumab (anti-PD-L1) treatment. V usage is TRBV30 and J usage is TRBJ2-5; TRBD2 agrees at 12 bases. The DNA of the CDR3 is TGTGCCTGGGACCCGGGGCTAGCGGGAGGGGATGGTGAAGAGACCCAGTACTTC. Amino acid sequence: CAWDPGLAGGDGEETQYF.